Listed below are T cell receptor beta chains from one sample, sequenced in a study of blood T cell repertoires in COVID-19. Using immunoSEQ multiplex PCR, the repertoire was profiled, and TCRdb retains in-frame clones only, with some absent. This sample has 100,000 or so clones, with just over 85% found just once. Source material: peripheral blood. These receptors were obtained from an older woman in a cohort sampled during active or convalescent COVID-19. Each CDR3 is given with its conserved first and last residue. D genes are given only for firm matches. The size field is filled for only some rows; it gives once, few, many or a size class.

J gene,clone size,D gene,V gene,CDR3 protein,CDR3 DNA
TRBJ1-6,once,TRBD1,TRBV11-2,CASSTGQVSPLHF,TGTGCCAGCAGCACTGGACAGGTTTCACCCCTCCACTTT
TRBJ2-5,-,-,TRBV2,CASCGQAGAGTQYF,TGTGCCAGCTGTGGGCAGGCGGGGGCGGGGACCCAGTACTTC
TRBJ1-1,-,-,TRBV5-6,CASSSPHRNTEAFF,TGTGCCAGCAGCTCTCCGCATAGGAACACTGAAGCTTTCTTT
TRBJ1-6,-,TRBD1,TRBV27,CASSSQGSYNSPLHF,TGTGCCAGCAGTTCACAGGGGTCTTATAATTCACCCCTCCACTTT
TRBJ2-3,-,TRBD2,TRBV7-9,CASSNPSGFTDTQYF,TGTGCCAGCAGCAACCCTAGCGGCTTCACAGATACGCAGTATTTT
TRBJ2-7,-,TRBD1,TRBV3-1/TRBV3-2,CASSPGQDGEQYF,TGTGCCAGCAGCCCGGGACAGGACGGCGAGCAGTACTTC
TRBJ1-1,few,TRBD1,TRBV7-3,CASSLTTGGVTEAFF,TGTGCCAGCAGCTTAACAACAGGGGGCGTCACTGAAGCTTTCTTT
TRBJ2-4,-,-,TRBV27,CASRGGGNLAKNIQYF,TGTGCCAGCAGAGGGGGGGGGAACTTAGCCAAAAACATTCAGTACTTC
TRBJ2-5,-,TRBD2,TRBV7-9,CASSSDSGRGETQYF,TGTGCCAGCAGCTCGGATAGCGGGAGAGGAGAGACCCAGTACTTC
TRBJ2-1,-,TRBD2,TRBV10-3,CAINAGGANEQFF,TGTGCCATCAATGCGGGAGGGGCCAATGAGCAGTTCTTC
TRBJ2-3,-,TRBD2,TRBV7-3,CASSPRTSATDTQYF,TGTGCCAGCAGCCCCAGGACTAGCGCCACAGATACGCAGTATTTT
TRBJ1-6,-,TRBD1,TRBV28,CAIGQAYNSPLHF,TGTGCCATAGGACAGGCTTATAATTCACCCCTCCACTTT
TRBJ2-1,-,-,TRBV28,CASKVQDNEQFF,TGTGCCTCCAAGGTACAGGACAATGAGCAGTTCTTC
TRBJ1-5,-,-,TRBV25-1,CASSESGRASNQPQHF,TGTGCCAGCAGTGAATCTGGCAGGGCGAGCAATCAGCCCCAGCATTTT
TRBJ1-4,-,-,TRBV19,CASSLTAPTNEKLFF,TGTGCCAGTAGCCTTACAGCTCCAACTAATGAAAAACTGTTTTTT
TRBJ1-1,-,-,TRBV11-2,CASAAGAWNTEAFF,TGTGCCAGCGCCGCAGGGGCCTGGAACACTGAAGCTTTCTTT
TRBJ1-1,-,TRBD1,TRBV2,CASNFPQAGGPEAFF,TGTGCCAGCAACTTCCCCCAGGCAGGGGGCCCTGAAGCTTTCTTT
TRBJ1-3,-,TRBD1,TRBV19,CASSRRGTGSGNTIYF,TGTGCCAGTAGTAGGAGAGGGACAGGCTCTGGAAACACCATATATTTT
TRBJ1-2,-,TRBD1,TRBV28,CASSSWDRRHYGYTF,TGTGCCAGCAGCAGCTGGGACAGGAGGCACTATGGCTACACCTTC
TRBJ2-5,few,-,TRBV18,CASSPRRETQYF,TGTGCCAGCTCACCACGTCGGGAGACCCAGTACTTC
TRBJ2-5,-,-,TRBV6-5,CASSYSWARETQYF,TGTGCCAGCAGTTACTCGTGGGCTCGGGAGACCCAGTACTTC
TRBJ1-5,-,-,TRBV19,CASSIPHQGGGQPQHF,TGTGCCAGTAGTATACCCCATCAAGGGGGTGGTCAGCCCCAGCATTTT
TRBJ1-1,-,-,TRBV4-1,CASSQEAGVNTEAFF,TGCGCCAGCAGCCAAGAAGCAGGGGTAAACACTGAAGCTTTCTTT